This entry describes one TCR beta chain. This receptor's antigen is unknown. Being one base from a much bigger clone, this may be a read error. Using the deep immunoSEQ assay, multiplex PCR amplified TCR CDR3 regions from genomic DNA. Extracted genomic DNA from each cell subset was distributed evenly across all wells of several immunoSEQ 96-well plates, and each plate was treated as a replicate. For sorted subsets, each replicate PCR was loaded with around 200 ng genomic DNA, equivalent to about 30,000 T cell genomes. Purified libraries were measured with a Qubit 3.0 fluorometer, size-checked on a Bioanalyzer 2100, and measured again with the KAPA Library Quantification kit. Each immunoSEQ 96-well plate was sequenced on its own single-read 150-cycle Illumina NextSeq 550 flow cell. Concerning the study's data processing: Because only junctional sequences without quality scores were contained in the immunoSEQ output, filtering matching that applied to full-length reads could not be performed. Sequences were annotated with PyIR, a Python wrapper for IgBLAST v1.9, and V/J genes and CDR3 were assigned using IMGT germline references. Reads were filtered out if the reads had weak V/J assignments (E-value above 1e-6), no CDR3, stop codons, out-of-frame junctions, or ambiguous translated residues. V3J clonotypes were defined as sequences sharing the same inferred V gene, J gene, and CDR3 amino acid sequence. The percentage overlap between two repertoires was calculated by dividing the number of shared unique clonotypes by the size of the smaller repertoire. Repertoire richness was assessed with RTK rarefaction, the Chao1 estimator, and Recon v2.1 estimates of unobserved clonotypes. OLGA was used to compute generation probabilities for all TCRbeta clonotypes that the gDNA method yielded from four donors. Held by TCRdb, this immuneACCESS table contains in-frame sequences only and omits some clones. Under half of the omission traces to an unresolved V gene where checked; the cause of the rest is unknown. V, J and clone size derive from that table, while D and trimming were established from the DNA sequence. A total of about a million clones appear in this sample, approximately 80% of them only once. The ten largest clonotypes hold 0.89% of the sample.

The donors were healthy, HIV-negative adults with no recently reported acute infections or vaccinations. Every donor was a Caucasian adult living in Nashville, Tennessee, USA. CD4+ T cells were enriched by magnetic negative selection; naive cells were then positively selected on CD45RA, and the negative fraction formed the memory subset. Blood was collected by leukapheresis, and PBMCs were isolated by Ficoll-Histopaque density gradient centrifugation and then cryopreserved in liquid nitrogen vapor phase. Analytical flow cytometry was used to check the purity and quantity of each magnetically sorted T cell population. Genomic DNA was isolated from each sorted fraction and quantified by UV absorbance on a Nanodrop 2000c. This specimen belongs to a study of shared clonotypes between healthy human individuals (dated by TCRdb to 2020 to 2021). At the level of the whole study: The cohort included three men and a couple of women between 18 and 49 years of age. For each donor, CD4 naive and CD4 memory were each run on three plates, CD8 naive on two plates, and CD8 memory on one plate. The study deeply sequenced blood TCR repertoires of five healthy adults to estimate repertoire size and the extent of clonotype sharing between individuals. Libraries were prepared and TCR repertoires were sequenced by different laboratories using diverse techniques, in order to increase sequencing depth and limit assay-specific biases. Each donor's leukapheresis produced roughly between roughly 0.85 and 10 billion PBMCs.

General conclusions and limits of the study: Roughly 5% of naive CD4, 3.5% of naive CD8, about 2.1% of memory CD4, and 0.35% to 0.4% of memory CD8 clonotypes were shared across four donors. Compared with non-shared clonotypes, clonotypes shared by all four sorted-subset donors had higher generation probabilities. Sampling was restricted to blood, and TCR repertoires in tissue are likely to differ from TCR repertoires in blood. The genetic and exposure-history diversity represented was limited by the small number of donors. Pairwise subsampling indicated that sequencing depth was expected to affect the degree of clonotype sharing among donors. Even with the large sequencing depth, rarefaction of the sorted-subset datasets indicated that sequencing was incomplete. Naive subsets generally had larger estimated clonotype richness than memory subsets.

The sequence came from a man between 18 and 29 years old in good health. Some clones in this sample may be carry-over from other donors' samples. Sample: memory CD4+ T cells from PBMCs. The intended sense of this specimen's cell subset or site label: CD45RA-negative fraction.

The CDR3 corresponds to CASSFGGPNTGELFF. The DNA reads as follows: TGTGCCAGCAGCTTCGGGGGGCCGAACACCGGGGAGCTGTTTTTT. Rearrangement joined TRBV5-4 to TRBJ2-2; TRBD2 is a weak D gene call, 7 bases matching. CDR1 SGHNT and CDR2 YYREEE were looked up in the germline V gene (reference sequence). Trimming at the junction amounts to 2 bases on V and 0 bases on J, and the germline ends lie 8 bases apart. The CDR3 holds 15 amino acids from the cysteine to the phenylalanine. Only the CDR3 part of the read is kept: 45 bases, read in frame from the first base.